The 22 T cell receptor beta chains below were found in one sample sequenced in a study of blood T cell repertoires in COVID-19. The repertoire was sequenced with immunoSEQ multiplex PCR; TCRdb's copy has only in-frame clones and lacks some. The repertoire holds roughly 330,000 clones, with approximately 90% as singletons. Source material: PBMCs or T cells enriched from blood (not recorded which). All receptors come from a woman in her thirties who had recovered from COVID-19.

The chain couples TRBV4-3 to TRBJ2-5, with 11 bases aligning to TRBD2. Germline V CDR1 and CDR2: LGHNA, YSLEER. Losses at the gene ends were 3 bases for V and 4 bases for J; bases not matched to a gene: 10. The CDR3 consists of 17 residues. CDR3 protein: CASSQIAGGMLRETQYF. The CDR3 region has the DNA TGCGCCAGCAGCCAGATAGCGGGGGGGATGTTACGAGAGACCCAGTACTTC.

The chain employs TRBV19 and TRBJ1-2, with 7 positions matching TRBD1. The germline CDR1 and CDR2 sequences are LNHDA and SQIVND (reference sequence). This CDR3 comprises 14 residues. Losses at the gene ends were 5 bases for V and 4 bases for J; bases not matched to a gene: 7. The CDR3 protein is CASSPRQGSYGYTF. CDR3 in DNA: TGTGCCAGTAGTCCCCGACAGGGTTCCTATGGCTACACCTTC.

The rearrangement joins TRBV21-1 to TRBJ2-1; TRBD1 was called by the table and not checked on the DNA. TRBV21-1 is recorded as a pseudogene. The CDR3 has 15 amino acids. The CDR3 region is CASSAPGQGNNEQFF. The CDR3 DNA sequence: TGTGCCAGCAGCGCCCCGGGACAGGGCAACAATGAGCAGTTCTTC.

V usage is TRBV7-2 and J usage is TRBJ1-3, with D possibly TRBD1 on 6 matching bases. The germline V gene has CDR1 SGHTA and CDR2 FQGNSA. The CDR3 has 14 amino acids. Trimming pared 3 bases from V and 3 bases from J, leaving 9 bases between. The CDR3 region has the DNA TGTGCCAGCAGCTTGGGACACCGTGGAAACACCATATATTTT. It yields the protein CASSLGHRGNTIYF.

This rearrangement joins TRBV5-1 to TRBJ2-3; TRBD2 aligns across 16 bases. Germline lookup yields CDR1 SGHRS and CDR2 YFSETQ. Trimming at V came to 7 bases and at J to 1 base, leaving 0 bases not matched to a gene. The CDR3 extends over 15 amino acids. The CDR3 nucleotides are TGCGCCAGCGGGACTAGCGGGGGGGGCACAGATACGCAGTATTTT. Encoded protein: CASGTSGGGTDTQYF.

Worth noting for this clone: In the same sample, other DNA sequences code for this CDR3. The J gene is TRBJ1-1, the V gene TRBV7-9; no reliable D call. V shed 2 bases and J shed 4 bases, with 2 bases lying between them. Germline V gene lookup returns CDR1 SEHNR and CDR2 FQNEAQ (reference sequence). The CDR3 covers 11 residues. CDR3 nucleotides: TGTGCCAGCAGCTTACTCACTGAAGCTTTCTTT. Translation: CASSLLTEAFF.

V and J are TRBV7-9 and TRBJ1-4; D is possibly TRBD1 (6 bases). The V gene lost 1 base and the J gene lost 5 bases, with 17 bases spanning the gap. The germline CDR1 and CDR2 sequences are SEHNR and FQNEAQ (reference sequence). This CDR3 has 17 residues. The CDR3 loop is CASSLVGHKLGNEKLFF. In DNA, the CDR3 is TGTGCCAGCAGCTTAGTGGGACACAAATTAGGGAATGAAAAACTGTTTTTT.

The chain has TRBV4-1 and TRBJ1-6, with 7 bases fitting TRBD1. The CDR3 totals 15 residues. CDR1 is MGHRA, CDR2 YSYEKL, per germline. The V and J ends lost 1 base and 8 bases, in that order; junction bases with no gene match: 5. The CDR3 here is CASSQGRDSYSPLHF. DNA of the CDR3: TGCGCCAGCAGCCAAGGCCGGGACAGTTATTCACCCCTCCACTTT.

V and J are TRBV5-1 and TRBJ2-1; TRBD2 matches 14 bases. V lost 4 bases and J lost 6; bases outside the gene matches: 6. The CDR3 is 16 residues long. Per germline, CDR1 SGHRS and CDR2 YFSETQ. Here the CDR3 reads CASSPPTSGGVNEQFF. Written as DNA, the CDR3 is TGCGCCAGCAGCCCGCCGACTAGCGGGGGGGTCAATGAGCAGTTCTTC.

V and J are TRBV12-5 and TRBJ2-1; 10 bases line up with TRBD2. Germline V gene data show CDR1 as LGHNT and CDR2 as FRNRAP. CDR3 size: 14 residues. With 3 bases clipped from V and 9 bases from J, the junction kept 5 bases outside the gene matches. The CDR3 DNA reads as TGTGCTAGTGGTTTTAGCGGGGGGCCGGGTGAGCAGTTCTTC. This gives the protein CASGFSGGPGEQFF.

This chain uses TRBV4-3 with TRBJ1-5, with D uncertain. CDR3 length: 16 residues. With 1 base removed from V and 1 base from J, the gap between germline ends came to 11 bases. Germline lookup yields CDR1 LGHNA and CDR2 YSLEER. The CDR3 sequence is CASSQGGLRSNQPQHF. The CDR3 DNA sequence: TGCGCCAGCAGCCAAGGCGGCCTTCGAAGCAATCAGCCCCAGCATTTT.

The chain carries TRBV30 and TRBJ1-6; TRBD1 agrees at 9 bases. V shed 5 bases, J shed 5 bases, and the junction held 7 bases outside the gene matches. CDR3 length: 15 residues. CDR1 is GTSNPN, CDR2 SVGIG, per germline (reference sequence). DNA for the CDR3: TGTGCCTGGTCCCCGGGACAGGGTGATAATTCACCCCTCCACTTT. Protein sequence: CAWSPGQGDNSPLHF.

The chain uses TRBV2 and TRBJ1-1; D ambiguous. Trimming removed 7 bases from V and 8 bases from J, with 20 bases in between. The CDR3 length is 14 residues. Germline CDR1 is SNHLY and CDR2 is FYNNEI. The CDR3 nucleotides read TGTGCCAGCACCCTTGACTTTACATGGAGCGAAGCTTTCTTT. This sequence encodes CASTLDFTWSEAFF.

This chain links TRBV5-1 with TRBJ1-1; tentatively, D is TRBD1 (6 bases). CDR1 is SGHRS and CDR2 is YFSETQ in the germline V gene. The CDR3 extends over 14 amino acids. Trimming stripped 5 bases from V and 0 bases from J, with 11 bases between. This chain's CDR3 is CASRPDSMNTEAFF. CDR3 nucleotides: TGCGCCAGCAGACCGGACAGTATGAACACTGAAGCTTTCTTT.

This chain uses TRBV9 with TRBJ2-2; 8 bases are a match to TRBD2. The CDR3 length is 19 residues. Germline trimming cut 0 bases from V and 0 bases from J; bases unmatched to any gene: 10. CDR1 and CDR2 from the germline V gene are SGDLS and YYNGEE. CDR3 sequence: CASSVGFWRGVANTGELFF. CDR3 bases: TGTGCCAGCAGCGTAGGGTTTTGGCGGGGGGTCGCGAACACCGGGGAGCTGTTTTTT.

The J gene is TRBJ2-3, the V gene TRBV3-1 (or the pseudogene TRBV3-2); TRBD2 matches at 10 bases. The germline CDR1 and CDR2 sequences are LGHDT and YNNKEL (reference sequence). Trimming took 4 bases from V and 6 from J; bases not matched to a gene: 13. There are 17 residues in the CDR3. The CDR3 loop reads CASSLDLAGAPPDTQYF. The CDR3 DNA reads TGTGCCAGCAGCCTAGACCTAGCGGGGGCGCCCCCCGATACGCAGTATTTT.

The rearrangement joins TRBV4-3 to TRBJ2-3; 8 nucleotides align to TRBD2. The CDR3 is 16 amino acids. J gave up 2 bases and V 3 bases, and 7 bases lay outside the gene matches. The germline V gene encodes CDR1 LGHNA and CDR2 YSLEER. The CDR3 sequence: CASSQAGTRATDTQYF. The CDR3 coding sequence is TGCGCCAGCAGCCAGGCCGGGACTAGGGCCACAGATACGCAGTATTTT.

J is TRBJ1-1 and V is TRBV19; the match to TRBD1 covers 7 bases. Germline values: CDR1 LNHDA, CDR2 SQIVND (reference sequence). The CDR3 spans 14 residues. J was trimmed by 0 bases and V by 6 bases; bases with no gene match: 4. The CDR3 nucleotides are TGTGCCAGTAGCCTTACAGGGGTGAACACTGAAGCTTTCTTT. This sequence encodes CASSLTGVNTEAFF.

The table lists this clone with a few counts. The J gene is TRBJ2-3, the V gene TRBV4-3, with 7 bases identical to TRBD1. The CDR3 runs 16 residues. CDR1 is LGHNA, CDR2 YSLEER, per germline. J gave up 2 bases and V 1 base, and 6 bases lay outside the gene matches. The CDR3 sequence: CASSQVETGNTDTQYF. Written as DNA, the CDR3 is TGCGCCAGCAGCCAAGTCGAGACAGGGAACACAGATACGCAGTATTTT.

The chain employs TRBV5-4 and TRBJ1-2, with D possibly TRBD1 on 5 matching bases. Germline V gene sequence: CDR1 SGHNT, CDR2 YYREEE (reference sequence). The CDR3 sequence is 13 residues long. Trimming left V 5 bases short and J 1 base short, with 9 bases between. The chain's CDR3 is CASRGGLNYGYTF. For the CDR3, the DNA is TGTGCCAGCAGGGGGGGTCTTAACTATGGCTACACCTTC.

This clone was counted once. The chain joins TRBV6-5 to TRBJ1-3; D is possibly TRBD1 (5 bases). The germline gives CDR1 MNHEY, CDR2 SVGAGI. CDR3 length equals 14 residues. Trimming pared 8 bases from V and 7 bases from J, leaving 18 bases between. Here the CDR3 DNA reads TGTGCCAGCCGAAGACAGCCCCTGGGGAACACCATATATTTT. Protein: CASRRQPLGNTIYF.

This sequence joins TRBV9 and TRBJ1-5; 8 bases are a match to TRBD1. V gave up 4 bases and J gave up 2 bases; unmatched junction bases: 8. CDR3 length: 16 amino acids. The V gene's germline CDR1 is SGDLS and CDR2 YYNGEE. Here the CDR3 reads CASSPSAGGGNQPQHF. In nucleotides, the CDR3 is TGTGCCAGCAGCCCAAGCGCAGGGGGCGGCAATCAGCCCCAGCATTTT.